A selection of T cell receptor beta chains follows, all from one sample in a study of OX40 agonist ivuxolimab in advanced cancers. The assay was immunoSEQ multiplex PCR, and TCRdb's table has in-frame clones only and misses some. Altogether tens of thousands of clones are present, 87% being singletons, with the ten largest covering under 1.5%. Sequencing was performed on CD4+ or CD8+ T cells sorted from blood, taken in a trial of the OX40 agonist ivuxolimab. The receptors derive from an adult with an advanced solid tumor such as melanoma, head and neck, liver or kidney cancer. CDR3s include the opening cysteine and the closing phenylalanine or tryptophan. D genes are given only for firm matches. Rows give clone size only sometimes, using once, few, many, or a class for an expanded clone.

clone_size d_call j_call v_call cdr3_length cdr3_nt cdr3_aa
. . TRBJ1-4 TRBV30 13 TGTGCCTCGGGACATCGTACTAATGAAAAACTGTTTTTT CASGHRTNEKLFF
. . TRBJ1-2 TRBV27 15 TGTGCCAGCAGTTTGAACGGACAAGGACTCTATGGCTACACCTTC CASSLNGQGLYGYTF
. . TRBJ1-1 TRBV10-1 11 TGCGCCAGCAGCCGGGGGGCTGAAGCTTTCTTT CASSRGAEAFF
. . TRBJ2-5 TRBV9 14 TGTGCCAGCAGCGTAGGTTCAGCTAAAGAGACCCAGTACTTC CASSVGSAKETQYF
. . TRBJ1-5 TRBV27 11 TGTGCCAGCAGTTTAGATCAGCCCCAGCATTTT CASSLDQPQHF
. . TRBJ2-7 TRBV2 12 TGTGCCAGCAGGACCAACTCCTACGAGCAGTACTTC CASRTNSYEQYF
once . TRBJ2-5 TRBV10-3 13 TGTGCCGCCTCTCGGGAAGGCGGAGAGACCCAGTACTTC CAASREGGETQYF
few . TRBJ2-7 TRBV18 15 TGTGCCAGCTCGCACCGCGGGACGGCTACCTACGAGCAGTACTTC CASSHRGTATYEQYF
. . TRBJ1-1 TRBV19 16 TGTGCCGGCAAGGAGGGGCGCGGGGGCGTAAACACTGAAGCTTTCTTT CAGKEGRGGVNTEAFF
. TRBD1 TRBJ2-3 TRBV27 16 TGTGCCAGCAGTACACCAAATCAGGGGGTCACAGATACGCAGTATTTT CASSTPNQGVTDTQYF
. TRBD2 TRBJ2-5 TRBV7-3 15 TGTGCCAGCAGCTTCGAAGCGGGAGTTCGGGAGACCCAGTACTTC CASSFEAGVRETQYF
. TRBD2 TRBJ2-5 TRBV2 16 TGTGCCAGCAGCTCAAACGGAGGACTAGCAGAAGAGACCCAGTACTTC CASSSNGGLAEETQYF
. . TRBJ1-1 TRBV19 16 TGTGCCAGTAGGAAGGGACGGAGAACCCTAAACACTGAAGCTTTCTTT CASRKGRRTLNTEAFF
. . TRBJ2-1 TRBV27 16 TGTGCCAGCAGTCTCCGGGGAAGCGTGGTGGTTCGCGGGCAGTTCTTC CASSLRGSVVVRGQFF
once . TRBJ1-4 TRBV19 19 TGTGCCAGTAATGGAGTGGGGGTCCCAACCCTCGCAACTAATGAAAAACTGTTTTTT CASNGVGVPTLATNEKLFF
. TRBD1 TRBJ1-3 TRBV9 15 TGTGCCAGCAGCACCCTTGGGACAGGACGAAACACCATATATTTT CASSTLGTGRNTIYF
. . TRBJ1-2 TRBV5-1 13 TGCGCCAGCAGCTTGGGGCAGAACTATGGCTACACCTTC CASSLGQNYGYTF
. . TRBJ1-5 TRBV30 13 TGTGCCTGGAGTGTACGCTCCGATCAGCCCCAGCATTTT CAWSVRSDQPQHF
. . TRBJ2-5 TRBV15 14 TGTGCCACCAGCAGAGATAGGGCCCAAGAGACCCAGTACTTC CATSRDRAQETQYF
. . TRBJ2-7 TRBV18 13 TGTGCCAGCTCACCAACCGTCTCCTACGAGCAGTACTTC CASSPTVSYEQYF
. . TRBJ1-2 TRBV6-6 13 TGTGCCAGCAGCCCCACAGGGAGCTATGGCTACACCTTC CASSPTGSYGYTF
few . TRBJ1-3 TRBV4-1 17 TGCGCCAGCAGCCAAGATGCGGGGGGCGCTGGAGGAAACACCATATATTTT CASSQDAGGAGGNTIYF
. TRBD2 TRBJ2-7 TRBV18 16 TGTGCCAGCTCACGCTTCGAGCGGGGCTCCTCCTACGAGCAGTACTTC CASSRFERGSSYEQYF
. . TRBJ2-5 TRBV18 14 TGTGCCAGCTCACCACAGGGGTTAGGAGAGACCCAGTACTTC CASSPQGLGETQYF
. . TRBJ1-5 TRBV11-2 13 TGTGCCAGCAGCTCAGACGTGGCGGAGCCCCAGCATTTT CASSSDVAEPQHF
. . TRBJ2-5 TRBV5-4 14 TGTGCCAGCAGCTTGGGCGGGACTCAAGAGACCCAGTACTTC CASSLGGTQETQYF
. TRBD1 TRBJ1-1 TRBV5-1 17 TGCGCCAGCAGCCTAGCCGGGACAGGGGCCCTAGGAACTGAAGCTTTCTTT CASSLAGTGALGTEAFF
. TRBD1 TRBJ2-4 TRBV19 16 TGTGCCAGTAGTCGGACAGGGGGCTCTGCCAAAAACATTCAGTACTTC CASSRTGGSAKNIQYF
. TRBD1 TRBJ2-1 TRBV18 13 TGTGCCAGCTCCCCGACAGGGGGCTTTGAGCAGTTCTTC CASSPTGGFEQFF
. . TRBJ1-1 TRBV27 13 TGTGCCAGCAGTTTATTCAAGGGCACTGAAGCTTTCTTT CASSLFKGTEAFF
. . TRBJ1-4 TRBV21-1 17 TGTGCCAGCAGCCCCCGACAGGGCTCTGCAACTAATGAAAAACTGTTTTTT CASSPRQGSATNEKLFF
few . TRBJ2-7 TRBV5-1 14 TGCGCCAGCAGCGATGGAGCTCCCCGGAGGGAGCAGTACTTC CASSDGAPRREQYF
. . TRBJ1-2 TRBV10-3 16 TGTGCCATCAGTGAGAGCCAGGGGATAACTAACTATGGCTACACCTTC CAISESQGITNYGYTF
. . TRBJ2-1 TRBV5-4 16 TGTGCCAGCAGCTTGGATTTACGTGGAAAAGGCAATGAGCAGTTCTTC CASSLDLRGKGNEQFF
. TRBD2 TRBJ2-3 TRBV2 15 TGTGCCAGCAGCTACACTAGCGGGGTCACAGATACGCAGTATTTT CASSYTSGVTDTQYF
. . TRBJ1-2 TRBV28 13 TGTGCCAGCAGTCGAACAGGCCAGATGAGCTACACCTTC CASSRTGQMSYTF
. . TRBJ2-7 TRBV4-2 14 TGTGCCAGCAGCCGCGACAGGAACTCCTACGAGCAGTACTTC CASSRDRNSYEQYF
. . TRBJ2-6 TRBV18 17 TGTGCCAGCTCACCCGGGACATTCAACTCTGGGGCCAACGTCCTGACTTTC CASSPGTFNSGANVLTF
. . TRBJ2-3 TRBV2 13 TGTGCCAGCCAACGGGGTTTGACAGATACGCAGTATTTT CASQRGLTDTQYF
few TRBD1 TRBJ2-1 TRBV2 15 TGTGCCAGCAGAGAGACAGGGGGCGCTTACAATGAGCAGTTCTTC CASRETGGAYNEQFF
. . TRBJ1-6 TRBV25-1 14 TGTGCCAGCAGTGAATTTGGTTTGGGCTCACCCCTCCACTTT CASSEFGLGSPLHF
. TRBD2 TRBJ2-1 TRBV9 15 TGTGCCAGCAGCGTAGGAACGGGACTAAGGAATGAGCAGTTCTTC CASSVGTGLRNEQFF
. TRBD2 TRBJ2-7 TRBV10-3 16 TGTGCCATCAGTGACCGCGGAACTAGCGGCCAAGGGGAGCAGTACTTC CAISDRGTSGQGEQYF
. TRBD2 TRBJ2-1 TRBV2 16 TGTGCCAGCAGTGTTCTAGCGGGGGGGCCGGTCGATGAGCAGTTCTTC CASSVLAGGPVDEQFF
. . TRBJ1-3 TRBV5-1 16 TGCGCCAGCAGCTTGGGACGGGGAGACTCTGGAAACACCATATATTTT CASSLGRGDSGNTIYF
. . TRBJ2-5 TRBV25-1 15 TGTGCCAGCAGTGATTGGATTGGAGGGGGAGAGACCCAGTACTTC CASSDWIGGGETQYF
. . TRBJ2-1 TRBV15 14 TGTGCCACCAGCGGGGACCCTAACTACAATGAGCAGTTCTTC CATSGDPNYNEQFF